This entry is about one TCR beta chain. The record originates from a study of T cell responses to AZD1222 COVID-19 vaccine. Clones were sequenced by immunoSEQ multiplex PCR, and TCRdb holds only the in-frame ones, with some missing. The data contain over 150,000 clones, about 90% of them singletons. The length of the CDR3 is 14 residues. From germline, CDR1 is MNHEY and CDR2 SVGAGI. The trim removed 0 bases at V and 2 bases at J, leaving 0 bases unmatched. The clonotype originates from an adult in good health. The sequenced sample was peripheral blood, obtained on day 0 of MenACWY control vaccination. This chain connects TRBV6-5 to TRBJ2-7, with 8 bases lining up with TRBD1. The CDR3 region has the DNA TGTGCCAGCAGTTACTCGGACAGGGCCTACGAGCAGTACTTC. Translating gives CASSYSDRAYEQYF.